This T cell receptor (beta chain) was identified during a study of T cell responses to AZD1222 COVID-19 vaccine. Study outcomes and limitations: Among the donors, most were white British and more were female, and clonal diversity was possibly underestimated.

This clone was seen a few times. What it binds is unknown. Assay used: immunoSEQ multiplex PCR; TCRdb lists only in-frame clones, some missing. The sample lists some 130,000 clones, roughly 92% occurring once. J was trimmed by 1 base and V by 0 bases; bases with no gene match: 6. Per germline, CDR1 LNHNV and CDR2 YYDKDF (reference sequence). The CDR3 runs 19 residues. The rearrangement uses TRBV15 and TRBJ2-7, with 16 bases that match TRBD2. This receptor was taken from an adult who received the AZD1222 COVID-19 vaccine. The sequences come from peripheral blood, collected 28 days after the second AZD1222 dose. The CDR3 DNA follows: TGTGCCACCAGCAGAGAAGAGGGACTAGCGGGGGGGAGTTCCTACGAGCAGTACTTC. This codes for CATSREEGLAGGSSYEQYF.